A single sample is the source of the 26 T cell receptor beta chains below, sequenced in a study of blood T cell repertoires in COVID-19. Assay: immunoSEQ multiplex PCR; the TCRdb copy retains only in-frame clones and omits some. This table holds about 81,000 clones, roughly nine tenths found once. Input material: peripheral blood. These receptors were taken from an elderly woman with active COVID-19.

This chain links TRBV5-1 with TRBJ2-3; 8 bases agree with TRBD2. Germline CDR1 and CDR2: SGHRS and YFSETQ. The CDR3 has 16 residues. Unmatched junction bases numbered 8, after V lost 4 bases and J lost 1 base. The chain's CDR3 is CASSVGAAGGTDTQYF. CDR3 DNA sequence: TGCGCCAGCAGCGTCGGGGCAGCGGGGGGCACAGATACGCAGTATTTT.

The chain is built from TRBV24-1 and TRBJ1-2, with 10 positions matching TRBD1. V dropped 7 bases and J dropped 0; count of bases not matched to a gene: 1. Per germline, CDR1 KGHDR and CDR2 SFDVKD. This CDR3 is 14 amino acids long. The DNA for the CDR3 is TGTGCCACCAGGGACAGGGGGGCTAACTATGGCTACACCTTC. Encoded protein: CATRDRGANYGYTF.

The chain links TRBV7-2 to TRBJ2-1; D might be TRBD2 (5 bases). Deletions cut 1 base from V and 0 bases from J, with 7 bases between. CDR1 and CDR2 from the germline V gene are SGHTA and FQGNSA. The CDR3 is made up of 15 amino acids. For the CDR3, the DNA is TGTGCCAGCAGCTTAGTCCGGGGCTCCTACAATGAGCAGTTCTTC. This translates into CASSLVRGSYNEQFF.

A remark on this clone: This same CDR3 is encoded by further DNA sequences in the sample. The rearrangement uses TRBV19 and TRBJ1-1; D unresolved. CDR1 and CDR2 from the germline V gene are LNHDA and SQIVND (reference sequence). Trimming took 2 bases from V and 3 from J, leaving 7 bases between them. This CDR3 contains 13 residues. CDR3 in amino acids: CASSISRDTEAFF. The CDR3 region has the DNA TGTGCCAGTAGTATAAGTCGGGACACTGAAGCTTTCTTT. Full variable domain (outside the CDR3, taken from reference TRBV19 and TRBJ1-1): DGGITQSPKYLFRKEGQNVTLSCEQNLNHDAMYWYRQDPGQGLRLIYYSQIVNDFQKGDIAEGYSVSREKKESFPLTVTSAQKNPTAFYLCASSISRDTEAFFGQGTRLTVV.

The chain employs TRBV4-2 and TRBJ2-2, with TRBD2 matching 7 bases. Trimming removed 0 bases from V and 6 bases from J; junction bases left unmatched: 7. The CDR3 loop spans 16 amino acids. Germline-derived CDR1 and CDR2 are LGHNA and YNFKEQ. The CDR3, as DNA: TGTGCCAGCAGCCAAGATGGGGAGGGCCGCCCCGGGGAGCTGTTTTTT. Its translation is CASSQDGEGRPGELFF.

This clone has only one observation. V usage is TRBV7-2 and J usage is TRBJ2-1; the match to TRBD2 covers 7 bases. Germline-derived CDR1 and CDR2 are SGHTA and FQGNSA. There are 16 residues in the CDR3. Trimming cost V 1 base and J 0 bases; bases outside gene matches: 3. The CDR3, as DNA: TGTGCCAGCAGCTTAGTTTTAGCGGGCTCCTACAATGAGCAGTTCTTC. This translates into CASSLVLAGSYNEQFF.

The rearrangement joins TRBV11-2 to TRBJ2-1; TRBD2 matches 10 bases. The CDR3 runs 15 residues. Germline CDR1 reads SGHAT; CDR2 reads FQNNGV. The junction had 8 bases not matched to a gene; V was cut back by 1 base and J by 11 bases. In nucleotides, the CDR3 is TGTGCCAGCAGCTTAGTGGTAGCGGGAGGCCAGCAGCAGTTCTTC. It specifies CASSLVVAGGQQQFF.

V is TRBV28 and J is TRBJ1-5, with D perhaps matching TRBD1 (6 bases). Germline V gene lookup returns CDR1 MDHEN and CDR2 SYDVKM. The CDR3 length is 14 residues. The V and J ends lost 5 bases and 2 bases respectively, with 10 bases between them. Written as DNA, the CDR3 is TGTGCCAGCAGTGAACAGGGTGGCAATCAGCCCCAGCATTTT. It translates to CASSEQGGNQPQHF.

The V call is TRBV7-2, the J call TRBJ1-5; unclear D gene. V shed 5 bases and J shed 7 bases, with 9 bases lying between them. The CDR3 sequence is 12 residues long. The germline gives CDR1 SGHTA, CDR2 FQGNSA. CDR3 sequence reads: CASSPAGQPQHF. Written as DNA, the CDR3 is TGTGCCAGCAGCCCGGCCGGGCAGCCCCAGCATTTT.

The chain employs TRBV7-6 and TRBJ2-7; D perhaps matches TRBD1 (5 bases). With 0 bases removed from V and 0 bases from J, the gap between germline ends came to 15 bases. The CDR3 covers 17 residues. The germline V gene encodes CDR1 SGHVS and CDR2 FNYEAQ. The CDR3 bases are TGTGCCAGCAGCTTAGCCCCCAGCCAAGGGGTCTCCTACGAGCAGTACTTC. It encodes CASSLAPSQGVSYEQYF.

The CDR3 region has the DNA TGTGCCAGCAGCACGAGAGTGGGAGGGCGCTACGAGCAGTACTTC. As protein: CASSTRVGGRYEQYF. This chain links TRBV6-2 or TRBV6-3 with TRBJ2-7, with 7 bases matching TRBD2. Germline V gene lookup returns CDR1 MNHEY and CDR2 SVGEGT. The CDR3 runs 15 residues. The J segment lost 3 bases and the V segment lost 6 bases, leaving 11 bases of the junction unmatched.

This sequence joins TRBV5-4 and TRBJ2-3; D may be TRBD1 (5 bases). Trimming stripped 4 bases from V and 6 bases from J, with 15 bases between. The CDR3 loop spans 14 amino acids. The germline CDR1 and CDR2 sequences are SGHNT and YYREEE (reference sequence). Written as DNA, the CDR3 is TGTGCCAGCAGCCCTGTTCTCAGGGCTGATACGCAGTATTTT. Translated, it gives CASSPVLRADTQYF.

This sequence joins TRBV7-3 and TRBJ2-3; D might be TRBD1 (6 bases). Germline assignment: CDR1 SGHTA and CDR2 FQGTGA. V lost 5 bases to trimming and J lost 3 bases, with 15 bases between them. The CDR3 has 15 residues. Here the CDR3 DNA reads TGTGCCAGCAGCCCTCAGGGGATCAGGACAGATACGCAGTATTTT. The encoded protein is CASSPQGIRTDTQYF.

The chain is built from TRBV7-8 and TRBJ2-7; 11 nucleotides line up with TRBD2. CDR3 length: 15 residues. Per germline, CDR1 SGHVS and CDR2 FQNEAQ. V shed 2 bases, J shed 7 bases, and the junction held 7 bases outside the gene matches. The CDR3 nucleotides read TGTGCCAGCAGCTTACCGACTAGCGGGACTGAAGAGCAGTACTTC. Translating gives CASSLPTSGTEEQYF.

The rearrangement joins TRBV7-6 to TRBJ2-1; 7 nucleotides match TRBD2. This CDR3 spans 17 amino acids. CDR1 SGHVS and CDR2 FNYEAQ come from the germline V gene. Unmatched junction bases numbered 15, after V lost 7 bases and J lost 3 bases. CDR3 nucleotide sequence: TGTGCCAGCACCCAAAGGAGGGGAAGCGGGAACTACAATGAGCAGTTCTTC. Its translation is CASTQRRGSGNYNEQFF. The complete variable domain, with remaining parts taken from reference TRBV7-6 and TRBJ2-1, reads GAGVSQSPRYKVTKRGQDVALRCDPISGHVSLYWYRQALGQGPEFLTYFNYEAQQDKSGLPNDRFSAERPEGSISTLTIQRTEQRDSAMYRCASTQRRGSGNYNEQFFGPGTRLTVL.

V usage is TRBV7-3 and J usage is TRBJ2-5; TRBD2 matches 9 bases. The CDR3 has 17 amino acids. Trimming removed 0 bases from V and 5 bases from J; junction bases left unmatched: 10. Germline V gene lookup returns CDR1 SGHTA and CDR2 FQGTGA. The CDR3 nucleotides are TGTGCCAGCAGCTTAACCGGGACTAGCCTTTCCAGTGAGACCCAGTACTTC. Translating gives CASSLTGTSLSSETQYF.

The CDR3 spells CASSYSNRPGNTEAFF. Here the CDR3 DNA reads TGTGCCAGCAGTTACTCGAACAGGCCAGGGAACACTGAAGCTTTCTTT. V and J are TRBV6-2 or TRBV6-3 and TRBJ1-1; perhaps TRBD1 as D (5 bases). CDR1 MNHEY and CDR2 SVGEGT come from the germline V gene. This CDR3 is 16 amino acids long. With 0 bases removed from V and 1 base from J, the gap between germline ends came to 12 bases.

The V and J genes are TRBV9 and TRBJ2-7; 12 bases fit TRBD2. This CDR3 comprises 15 residues. Germline V gene lookup returns CDR1 SGDLS and CDR2 YYNGEE. The J segment lost 4 bases and the V segment lost 6 bases, leaving 8 bases of the junction unmatched. The CDR3 is CASNRGLAGDYEQYF. The CDR3, as DNA: TGTGCCAGCAATAGGGGACTAGCGGGCGATTACGAGCAGTACTTC.

V and J are TRBV28 and TRBJ1-2, with D unclear. The CDR3 contains 14 residues. CDR1 and CDR2 (germline): MDHEN, SYDVKM. V lost 3 bases and J 7 bases, leaving 15 bases between the germline ends. The CDR3 protein is CASSLSPPVGGYTF. CDR3 in DNA: TGTGCCAGCAGTTTGAGTCCCCCGGTTGGTGGCTACACCTTC.

This rearrangement joins TRBV6-2 or TRBV6-3 to TRBJ2-7, with 11 bases lining up with TRBD2. J lost 6 bases, V lost 2 bases, and 9 bases had no gene match. Germline V gives CDR1 MNHEY, CDR2 SVGEGT. The CDR3 runs to 16 residues. The CDR3 region is CASSYATSGSRFEQYF. The CDR3 nucleotides are TGTGCCAGCAGTTACGCCACTAGCGGGAGTAGGTTCGAGCAGTACTTC.

This chain connects TRBV25-1 to TRBJ2-7; the D gene is possibly TRBD1 (6 bases). Germline V gene lookup returns CDR1 MGHDK and CDR2 SYGVNS. V was cut by 1 base and J by 1 base, with 8 bases left in between. The CDR3 is 14 amino acids. CDR3 region: CASSELGQSYEQYF. The CDR3 DNA sequence: TGTGCCAGCAGTGAATTAGGACAGTCCTACGAGCAGTACTTC.

This rearrangement joins TRBV24-1 to TRBJ2-2; no clear D gene. The V gene's germline CDR1 is KGHDR and CDR2 SFDVKD. The CDR3 is 16 residues long. The V end was cut by 3 bases, the J end by 1 base, with 11 bases between. CDR3 protein: CATSDIYFGNTGELFF. CDR3 DNA sequence: TGTGCCACCAGTGATATCTATTTTGGGAACACCGGGGAGCTGTTTTTT.

This chain uses TRBV24-1 with TRBJ2-3, with no clear D. Germline CDR1 and CDR2: KGHDR and SFDVKD. V shed 2 bases and J shed 4 bases, with 15 bases lying between them. CDR3 length: 16 amino acids. The CDR3 bases are TGTGCCACCAGTGATTATTCAGGATTAGTTGCAGATACGCAGTATTTT. Translation gives CATSDYSGLVADTQYF.

V usage is TRBV7-2 and J usage is TRBJ2-2; 8 nucleotides line up with TRBD2. Germline V CDR1 and CDR2: SGHTA, FQGNSA. The CDR3 covers 15 residues. J lost 7 bases, V lost 1 base, and 5 bases had no gene match. CDR3 bases: TGTGCCAGCAGCTTAGTGGCTAGCGGGCACGGGGAGCTGTTTTTT. As protein: CASSLVASGHGELFF.

The rearrangement links TRBV7-6 to TRBJ2-5; 11 bases match TRBD2. The CDR3 covers 15 residues. Germline V gene sequence: CDR1 SGHVS, CDR2 FNYEAQ. Trimming cost V 6 bases and J 3 bases; bases outside gene matches: 6. DNA for the CDR3: TGTGCCAGCAGTAACCTAGCGGGAGGAAAAGAGACCCAGTACTTC. Protein: CASSNLAGGKETQYF.

V and J are TRBV9 and TRBJ2-1; 8 positions match TRBD2. Per germline, CDR1 SGDLS and CDR2 YYNGEE. V was clipped by 6 bases and J by 4 bases; unmatched bases: 9. The CDR3 extends over 15 amino acids. CDR3 nucleotides: TGTGCCAGCACGAAGACTAGCGCAGGGTACAATGAGCAGTTCTTC. Amino acids: CASTKTSAGYNEQFF.